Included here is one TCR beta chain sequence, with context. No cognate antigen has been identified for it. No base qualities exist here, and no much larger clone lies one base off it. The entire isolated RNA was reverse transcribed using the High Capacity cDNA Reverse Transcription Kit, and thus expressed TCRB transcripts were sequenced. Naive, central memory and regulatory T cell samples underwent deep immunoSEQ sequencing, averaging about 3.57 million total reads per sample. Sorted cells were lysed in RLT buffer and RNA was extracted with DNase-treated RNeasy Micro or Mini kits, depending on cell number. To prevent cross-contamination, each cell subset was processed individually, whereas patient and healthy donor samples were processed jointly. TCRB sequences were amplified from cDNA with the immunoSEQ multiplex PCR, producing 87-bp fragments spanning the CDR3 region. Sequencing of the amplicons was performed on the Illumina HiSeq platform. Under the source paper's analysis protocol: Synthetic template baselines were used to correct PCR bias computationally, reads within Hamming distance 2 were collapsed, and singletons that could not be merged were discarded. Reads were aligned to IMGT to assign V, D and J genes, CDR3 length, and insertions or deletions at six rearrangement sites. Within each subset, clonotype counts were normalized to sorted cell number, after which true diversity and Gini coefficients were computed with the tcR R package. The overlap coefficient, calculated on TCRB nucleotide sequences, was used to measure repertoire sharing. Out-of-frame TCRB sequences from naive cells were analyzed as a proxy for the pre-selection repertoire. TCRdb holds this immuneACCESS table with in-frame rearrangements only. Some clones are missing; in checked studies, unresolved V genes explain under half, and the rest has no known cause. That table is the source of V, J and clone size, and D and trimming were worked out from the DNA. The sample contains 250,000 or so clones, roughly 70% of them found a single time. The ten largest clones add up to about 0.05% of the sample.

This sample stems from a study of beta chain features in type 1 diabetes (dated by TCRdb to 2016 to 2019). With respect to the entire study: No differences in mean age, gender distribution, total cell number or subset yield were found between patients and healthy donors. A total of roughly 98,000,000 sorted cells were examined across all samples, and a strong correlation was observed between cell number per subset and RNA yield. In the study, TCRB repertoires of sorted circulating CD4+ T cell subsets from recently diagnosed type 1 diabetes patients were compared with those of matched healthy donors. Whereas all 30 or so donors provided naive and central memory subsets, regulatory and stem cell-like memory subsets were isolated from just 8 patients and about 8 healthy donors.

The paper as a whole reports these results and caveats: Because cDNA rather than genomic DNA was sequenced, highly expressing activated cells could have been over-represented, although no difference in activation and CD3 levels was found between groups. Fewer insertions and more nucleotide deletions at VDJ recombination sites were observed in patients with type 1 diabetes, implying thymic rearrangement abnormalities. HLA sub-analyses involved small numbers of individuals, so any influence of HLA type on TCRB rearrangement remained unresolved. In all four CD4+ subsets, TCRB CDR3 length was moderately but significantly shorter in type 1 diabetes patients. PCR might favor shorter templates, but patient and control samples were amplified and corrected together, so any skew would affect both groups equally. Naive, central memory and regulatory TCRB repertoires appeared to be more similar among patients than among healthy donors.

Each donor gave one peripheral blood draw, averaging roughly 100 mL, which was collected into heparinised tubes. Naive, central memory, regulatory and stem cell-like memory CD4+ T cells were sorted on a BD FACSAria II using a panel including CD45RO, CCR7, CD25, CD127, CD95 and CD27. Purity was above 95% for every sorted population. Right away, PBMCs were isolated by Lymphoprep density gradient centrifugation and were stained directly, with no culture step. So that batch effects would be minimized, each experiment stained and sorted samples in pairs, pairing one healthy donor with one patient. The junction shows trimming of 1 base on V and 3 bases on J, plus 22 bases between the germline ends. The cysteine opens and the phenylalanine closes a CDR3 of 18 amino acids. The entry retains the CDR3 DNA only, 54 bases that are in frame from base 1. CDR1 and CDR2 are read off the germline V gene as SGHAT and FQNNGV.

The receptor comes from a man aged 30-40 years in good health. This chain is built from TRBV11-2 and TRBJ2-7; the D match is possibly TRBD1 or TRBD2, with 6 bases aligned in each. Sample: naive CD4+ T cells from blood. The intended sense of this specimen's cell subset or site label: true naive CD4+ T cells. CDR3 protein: CASSLVIGQPGANYEQYF. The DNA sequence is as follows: TGTGCCAGCAGCTTAGTTATAGGCCAACCGGGGGCGAACTACGAGCAGTACTTC.